A single sample gave rise to the 18 T cell receptor beta chains below, sequenced in a study of T cell repertoires in cytomegalovirus infection. One entry per CDR3 protein, called by TCRdb with MiXCR from the reads. The data show roughly 310,000 distinct CDR3 sequences, 25% to 30% seen once. These TCRs are of unknown antigen specificity. Material: cultured PBMCs, obtained from culture after CMV antigen stimulation. These receptors were obtained from a human donor in good health (CMV status not recorded). Some clones in this sample may be carry-over from other donors' samples.

Written as DNA, the CDR3 is TGTGCCAGCAGCTTGGAACCTCTCGGGAATGAGCAGTTCTTC. Its protein product is CASSLEPLGNEQFF. This chain links TRBV5-6 with TRBJ2-1; D is undetermined. With 0 bases removed from V and 7 bases from J, the gap between germline ends came to 11 bases. The CDR3 runs 14 residues. Germline-derived CDR1 and CDR2 are SGHDT and YYEEEE.

This clonotype occurred a few times. The chain has TRBV9 and TRBJ2-7; 7 bases are shared with TRBD1. The CDR3 is made up of 14 amino acids. The V and J ends lost 4 bases and 9 bases, in that order; junction bases with no gene match: 13. CDR1 and CDR2 from the germline V gene are SGDLS and YYNGEE. This CDR3 is CASSTGTADRGQYF. In DNA, the CDR3 is TGTGCCAGCAGCACCGGGACAGCCGATCGTGGGCAGTACTTC. The variable domain in full, completed from reference TRBV9 and TRBJ2-7, reads DSGVTQTPKHLITATGQRVTLRCSPRSGDLSVYWYQQSLDQGLQFLIQYYNGEERAKGNILERFSAQQFPDLHSELNLSSLELGDSALYFCASSTGTADRGQYFGPGTRLTVT.

This clonotype was detected ten times or more. This chain connects TRBV2 to TRBJ2-7, with TRBD1 matching 7 bases. Germline CDR1 reads SNHLY; CDR2 reads FYNNEI. V was clipped by 5 bases and J by 0 bases; unmatched bases: 10. The CDR3 runs 16 residues. This CDR3 reads CASSTGADLSSYEQYF. The CDR3 DNA reads TGTGCCAGCAGTACAGGGGCCGACCTGAGCTCCTACGAGCAGTACTTC.

The V and J genes are TRBV7-4 and TRBJ1-2; 7 bases are shared with TRBD1. The germline gives CDR1 SGHVT, CDR2 SQSDAQ. The ends lost 5 bases at V and 3 bases at J; junction bases unmatched: 12. The CDR3 sequence is 16 residues long. The CDR3 reads CASSPARARGDYGYTF. Here the CDR3 DNA reads TGTGCCAGCAGCCCCGCCAGGGCCAGGGGGGACTATGGCTACACCTTC.

This clonotype was observed a few times. The chain recombines TRBV15 with TRBJ1-2; TRBD1 is a possible D gene (5 bases). From germline, CDR1 is LNHNV and CDR2 YYDKDF (reference sequence). The CDR3 contains 13 residues. The V gene lost 6 bases and the J gene lost 4 bases, with 12 bases spanning the gap. The CDR3 bases are TGTGCCACCAGAGACAGTGTAAGCTATGGCTACACCTTC. Encoded protein: CATRDSVSYGYTF.

The V gene is TRBV6-5, the J gene TRBJ2-3; the D is unclear. CDR1 and CDR2 (germline): MNHEY, SVGAGI. There are 11 residues in the CDR3. V lost 6 bases to trimming and J lost 6 bases, with 7 bases between them. CDR3 in amino acids: CASRIGDTQYF. CDR3 in DNA: TGTGCCAGCAGAATAGGTGATACGCAGTATTTT.

This clonotype was counted many times. The V and J genes are TRBV5-6 and TRBJ1-2; 9 bases fit TRBD1. The CDR3 has 18 amino acids. Looked up from germline, CDR1 is SGHDT and CDR2 is YYEEEE. J lost 5 bases, V lost 4 bases, and 18 bases had no gene match. CDR3 amino acids: CASSPTGTGWGNGYGYTF. CDR3 bases: TGTGCCAGCAGCCCCACCGGGACAGGGTGGGGTAACGGATATGGCTACACCTTC.

This clonotype was counted a few times. The chain combines TRBV19 with TRBJ2-1, with TRBD1 matching over 7 bases. Trimming at V came to 9 bases and at J to 4 bases, leaving 9 bases not matched to a gene. This CDR3 is built from 14 residues. Germline V gives CDR1 LNHDA, CDR2 SQIVND (reference sequence). The DNA of the CDR3 is TGTGCCAGCAGAGGTTACAGGGGTTACAATGAGCAGTTCTTC. It yields the protein CASRGYRGYNEQFF.

The gene calls are TRBV7-9 and TRBJ2-5; maybe TRBD2 (6 bases). This CDR3 region has 15 residues. Germline loops: CDR1 SEHNR, CDR2 FQNEAQ (reference sequence). The germline V and J ends were trimmed by 1 base and 4 bases, with 13 bases remaining between them. The CDR3 spells CASSLVAGSAETQYF. The CDR3 region has the DNA TGTGCCAGCAGCTTAGTGGCGGGAAGTGCAGAGACCCAGTACTTC.

The chain uses TRBV24-1 and TRBJ2-5; 8 nucleotides match TRBD1. With V trimmed by 4 bases and J by 5 bases, 5 bases remained unmatched. Per germline, CDR1 KGHDR and CDR2 SFDVKD. This CDR3 has 14 amino acids. The CDR3 nucleotides are TGTGCCACCAGTGAGACAGGGGCGGGGGAGACCCAGTACTTC. It yields the protein CATSETGAGETQYF.

This clonotype was seen a handful of times. The chain links TRBV28 to TRBJ2-4; 9 nucleotides line up with TRBD1. Unmatched junction bases numbered 5, after V lost 5 bases and J lost 0 bases. The germline V gene has CDR1 MDHEN and CDR2 SYDVKM. This CDR3 has 16 amino acids. The CDR3, as DNA: TGTGCCAGCAGTAGACAGGGGGGGGAAGCCAAAAACATTCAGTACTTC. Translated: CASSRQGGEAKNIQYF.

This clonotype was detected ten times or more. This chain joins TRBV7-2 and TRBJ2-3; 12 bases align to TRBD2. CDR3 size: 20 residues. V trimming: 8 bases; J trimming: 4 bases; junction bases outside the gene matches: 22. CDR1 is SGHTA, CDR2 FQGNSA, per germline. This CDR3 reads CASDPSLLAGGPYGADTQYF. Here the CDR3 DNA reads TGTGCCAGCGACCCATCCCTGCTAGCGGGGGGGCCTTACGGGGCAGATACGCAGTATTTT.

J is TRBJ2-5 and V is TRBV7-2, with D perhaps given as TRBD1 or TRBD2 (6 bases each). Germline V lookup: CDR1 SGHTA, CDR2 FQGNSA. There are 15 residues in the CDR3. Trimming cost V 5 bases and J 6 bases, with 19 bases left between them. In DNA, the CDR3 is TGTGCCAGCAGCCCAAGATCCGGGGGCATCCAGACCCAGTACTTC. It is translated as CASSPRSGGIQTQYF.

This clonotype was found many times. The chain carries TRBV7-2 and TRBJ2-5; TRBD2 is a possible D gene (5 bases). Trimming removed 1 base at V and 2 bases at J, with 14 bases between. Germline-derived CDR1 and CDR2 are SGHTA and FQGNSA. The CDR3 totals 16 residues. CDR3 amino acids: CASSLGSSRSQETQYF. The CDR3 DNA is TGTGCCAGCAGCTTAGGTTCTAGCCGGAGTCAAGAGACCCAGTACTTC. The variable domain in full, with the rest retrieved from reference TRBV7-2 and TRBJ2-5, is GAGVSQSPSNKVTEKGKDVELRCDPISGHTALYWYRQSLGQGLEFLIYFQGNSAPDKSGLPSDRFSAERTGGSVSTLTIQRTQQEDSAVYLCASSLGSSRSQETQYFGPGTRLLVL.

The V and J genes are TRBV29-1 and TRBJ1-3; a weak D match, TRBD1 (6 bases). Trimming left V 7 bases short and J 1 base short, with 11 bases between. In germline, CDR1 is SQVTM, CDR2 ANQGSEA. The CDR3 has 13 amino acids. The CDR3 sequence is CSATGTSGNTIYF. The CDR3 nucleotides are TGCAGCGCTACAGGGACTTCTGGAAACACCATATATTTT.

Within the sample, this clonotype is medium-sized. J is TRBJ2-5 and V is TRBV10-3, with D tentatively TRBD1 (5 bases). Germline CDR1 ENHRY, CDR2 SYGVKD. Trimming left V 0 bases short and J 6 bases short, with 11 bases between. There are 14 residues in the CDR3. In nucleotides, the CDR3 is TGTGCCATCAGTGAGTCTACCGGACAAAAGACCCAGTACTTC. Translation gives CAISESTGQKTQYF.

The chain employs TRBV25-1 and TRBJ2-1; 7 bases match TRBD2. This CDR3 contains 15 residues. With V trimmed by 1 base and J by 7 bases, 7 bases remained unmatched. CDR1 is MGHDK, CDR2 SYGVNS, per germline. The CDR3 DNA follows: TGTGCCAGCAGTGAATGGGGGGAGGGCGGAAATGAGCAGTTCTTC. Protein product: CASSEWGEGGNEQFF.

In its sample, this clonotype was seen a few times. This chain connects TRBV29-1 to TRBJ2-1; D possibly corresponds to TRBD2 (6 bases). The CDR3 has 12 amino acids. V was clipped by 5 bases and J by 4 bases, with 9 bases between them. CDR1 is SQVTM, CDR2 ANQGSEA, per germline. The CDR3 bases are TGCAGCGTTCGGGACTCTTACAATGAGCAGTTCTTC. It codes for CSVRDSYNEQFF.